This TCR beta chain originates from a study of vaccination and CD4 T cells after COVID-19. Study summary: Convalescent cases consisted of six males and four females, of whom two were Hispanic. Post-vaccine specimens were obtained a median roughly 74 days after dose two (range 14 to 241). Between diagnosis and the drawing of post-COVID samples lay a median roughly 99 days (range 35 to 161).

The junction had 3 bases not matched to a gene; V was cut back by 7 bases and J by 3 bases. Germline V CDR1 and CDR2: MNHNS, SASEGT. The CDR3 loop spans 12 amino acids. Overall study results and limits: The cohort comprised relatively few convalescent patients, and no early post-infection timepoints were analyzed.

The study sequenced cultured CD4+ T cell DNA using the Oncomine TCR Beta short-read assay. TCRdb re-derived calls from the PCR reads in MiXCR, one entry per CDR3 protein. The sample includes under 20,000 distinct CDR3 sequences, about half of them seen just once. Treatment defined: approximately nine-day PBMC culture with coronavirus spike peptide pools or control peptides (ViraFEST assay). The sample holds a few counts of this clonotype. No antigen is known for it. The sample taken for sequencing was cultured CD4+ T cells from blood. The rearrangement joins TRBV6-1 to TRBJ2-7, with 7 bases matching TRBD1. This clonotype originated in a human donor with COVID-19. CDR3 DNA: TGTGCCAGCAACAGACAGGGCTACGAGCAGTACTTC. Translating gives CASNRQGYEQYF.